This TCR beta chain was recovered during a study of cytomegalovirus exposure and HLA in healthy donors. In this sample, this clone turned up once. V was clipped by 4 bases and J by 0 bases, with 12 bases between them. The CDR3 sequence is 16 residues long. CDR1 and CDR2 from the germline V gene are SGHTA and FQGNSA. Primers: 60 Vbeta forward and 13 Jbeta reverse. Profiled with immunoSEQ multiplex PCR; TCRdb holds only in-frame clones, not every one. This sample has under 50,000 clones; roughly 67% occur once, and the top ten carry around 20%. The source material was PBMCs. This TCR was sampled from a man aged 45-60 years in good health and CMV-seropositive. The gene calls are TRBV7-2 and TRBJ2-2, with D maybe TRBD1 (6 bases). In DNA form, the CDR3 reads TGTGCCAGCAGCTCGGACAGTCCATCGAACACCGGGGAGCTGTTTTTT. As protein: CASSSDSPSNTGELFF.